A single sample is the source of the 2 T cell receptor beta chains below, sequenced in a study of T cells in Graves' hyperthyroidism and ophthalmopathy. The source material, RNA transcripts, was used to amplify TCR beta CDR3 regions. HTBI primers were the set used in a first-round RT-PCR of the TCR CDR3. TCRdb passed the multiplex PCR reads through MiXCR, listing each CDR3 protein once. The data contain about 350,000 distinct CDR3 sequences, around 18% of them seen just once; the ten biggest clones take up 15% to 19%. Sequenced material: blood. These receptors originate from a woman in her thirties or forties with Graves' ophthalmopathy.

This clonotype was seen many times. V usage is TRBV6-1 and J usage is TRBJ1-3; D is ambiguous. The V and J ends lost 5 bases and 0 bases respectively, with 14 bases between them. The germline V gene has CDR1 MNHNS and CDR2 SASEGT. The CDR3 covers 16 residues. DNA for the CDR3: TGTGCCAGCAGTCCAGGACGGGTCGGCTCTGGAAACACCATATATTTT. As protein: CASSPGRVGSGNTIYF.

The table lists this clonotype with many counts. The chain couples TRBV2 to TRBJ2-7; 7 nucleotides match TRBD2. J gave up 4 bases and V 1 base, and 7 bases lay outside the gene matches. This CDR3 is 15 amino acids long. Per the germline V gene, CDR1 is SNHLY and CDR2 is FYNNEI. The DNA of the CDR3 is TGTGCCAGCAGTGAAGGGGGAGGGATAGCGTACGAGCAGTACTTC. Translation: CASSEGGGIAYEQYF.